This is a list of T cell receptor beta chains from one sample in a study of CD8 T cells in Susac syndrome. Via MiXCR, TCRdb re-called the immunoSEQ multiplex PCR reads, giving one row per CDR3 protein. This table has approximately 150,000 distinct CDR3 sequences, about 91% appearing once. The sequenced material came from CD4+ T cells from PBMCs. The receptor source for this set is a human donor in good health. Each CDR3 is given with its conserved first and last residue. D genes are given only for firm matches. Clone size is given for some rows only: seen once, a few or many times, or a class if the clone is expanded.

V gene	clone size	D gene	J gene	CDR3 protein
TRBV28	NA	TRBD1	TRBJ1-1	CASSIRDRREAFF
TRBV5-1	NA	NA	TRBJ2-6	CASSLELLAGANVLTF
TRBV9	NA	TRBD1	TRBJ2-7	CASSPYRGANEQYF
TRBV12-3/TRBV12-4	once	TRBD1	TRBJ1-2	CASSDGQGGYTF
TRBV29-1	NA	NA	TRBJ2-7	CSVGSPYEQYF
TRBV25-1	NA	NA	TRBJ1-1	CASRDTGKTEAFF
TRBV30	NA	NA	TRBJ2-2	CAWCRAGSTGELFF
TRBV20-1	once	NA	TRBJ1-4	CSARDQNHEKLFF
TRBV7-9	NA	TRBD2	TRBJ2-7	CASSSYSGGPRSYEQYF
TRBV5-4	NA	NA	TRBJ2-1	CASSLGLGANNEQFF
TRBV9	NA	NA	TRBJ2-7	CASSISGGGGSEQYF
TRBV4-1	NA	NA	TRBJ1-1	CASSQVGSMNTEAFF
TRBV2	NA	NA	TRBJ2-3	CAAAGTDTQYF
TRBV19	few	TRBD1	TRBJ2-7	CASSPRTGAYEQYF
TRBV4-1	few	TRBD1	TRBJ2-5	CASSRKEEQGTETQYF
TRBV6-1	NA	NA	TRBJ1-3	CASSGAGNTIYF
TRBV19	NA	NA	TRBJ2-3	CASTPWNSGSRTDTQYF
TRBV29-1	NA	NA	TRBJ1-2	CSAGLLGSPLF
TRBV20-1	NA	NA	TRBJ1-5	CSASWAGTNQPQHF
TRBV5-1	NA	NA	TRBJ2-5	CASSLQDVGETQYF
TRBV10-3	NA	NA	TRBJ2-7	CAISEPPAVSYEQYF
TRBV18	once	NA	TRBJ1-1	CATTAGGDTEAFF
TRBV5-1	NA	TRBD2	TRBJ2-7	CASRVLAGGTYEQYF
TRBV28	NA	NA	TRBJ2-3	CASSSLSSGGALTQYF
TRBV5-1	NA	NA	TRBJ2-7	CASSLSGGDEQYF
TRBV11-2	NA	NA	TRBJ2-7	CASSLRTASSYEQYF
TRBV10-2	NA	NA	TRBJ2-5	CASSDRRTSQETQYF
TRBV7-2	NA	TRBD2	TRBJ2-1	CASRFAGGNEQFF
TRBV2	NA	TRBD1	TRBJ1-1	CASSDEQGYTEAFF
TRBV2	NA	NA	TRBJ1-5	CASSDLGNQPQHF